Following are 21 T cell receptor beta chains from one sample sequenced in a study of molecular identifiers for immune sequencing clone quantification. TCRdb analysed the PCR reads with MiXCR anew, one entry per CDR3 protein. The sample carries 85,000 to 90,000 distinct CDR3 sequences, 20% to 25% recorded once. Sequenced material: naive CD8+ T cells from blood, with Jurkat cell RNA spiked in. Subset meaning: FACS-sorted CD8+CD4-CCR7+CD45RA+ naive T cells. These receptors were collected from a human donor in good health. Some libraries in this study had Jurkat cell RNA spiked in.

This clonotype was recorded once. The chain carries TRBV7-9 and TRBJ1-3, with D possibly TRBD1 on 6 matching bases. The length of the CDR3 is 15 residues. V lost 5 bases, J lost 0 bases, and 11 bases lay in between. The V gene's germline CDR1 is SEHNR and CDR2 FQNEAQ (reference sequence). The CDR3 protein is CASSPTGSSGNTIYF. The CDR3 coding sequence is TGTGCCAGCAGCCCGACAGGAAGCTCTGGAAACACCATATATTTT.

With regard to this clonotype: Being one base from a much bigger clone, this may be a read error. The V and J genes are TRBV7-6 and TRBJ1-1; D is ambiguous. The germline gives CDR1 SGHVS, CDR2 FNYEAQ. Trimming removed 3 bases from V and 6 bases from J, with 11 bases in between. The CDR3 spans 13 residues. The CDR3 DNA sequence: TGTGCCAGCAGCTTGGCGGAGGCGGCTGAAGCTTTCTTT. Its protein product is CASSLAEAAEAFF.

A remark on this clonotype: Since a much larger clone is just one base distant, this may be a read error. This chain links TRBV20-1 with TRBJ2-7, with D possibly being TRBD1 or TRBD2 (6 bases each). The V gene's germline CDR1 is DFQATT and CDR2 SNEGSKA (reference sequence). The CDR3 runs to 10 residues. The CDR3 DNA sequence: TGCGGTGCTGGAGGGACACCGCAGTACTTC. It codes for CGAGGTPQYF.

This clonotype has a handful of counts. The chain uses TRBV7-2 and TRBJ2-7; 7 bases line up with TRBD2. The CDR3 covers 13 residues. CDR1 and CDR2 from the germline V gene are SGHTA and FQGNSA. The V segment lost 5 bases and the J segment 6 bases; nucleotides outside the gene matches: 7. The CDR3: CASSPVGGVEQYF. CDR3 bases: TGTGCCAGCAGCCCAGTGGGAGGGGTCGAGCAGTACTTC.

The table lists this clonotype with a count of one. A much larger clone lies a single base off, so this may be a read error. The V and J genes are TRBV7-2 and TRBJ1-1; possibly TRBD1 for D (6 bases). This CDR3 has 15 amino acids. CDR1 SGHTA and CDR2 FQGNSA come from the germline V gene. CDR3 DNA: TGTGCCAGCAGCTTAGAGGGGGTCGGGGGCACTGAAGCTATCTTT. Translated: CASSLEGVGGTEAIF.

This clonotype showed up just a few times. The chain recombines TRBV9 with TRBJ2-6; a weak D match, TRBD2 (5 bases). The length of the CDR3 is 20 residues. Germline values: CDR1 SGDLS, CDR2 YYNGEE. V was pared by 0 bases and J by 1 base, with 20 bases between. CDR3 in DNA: TGTGCCAGCAGCGTAGTTGAGTCTAGCCTAGGGTTGTCTGGGGCCAACGTCCTGACTTTC. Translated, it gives CASSVVESSLGLSGANVLTF.

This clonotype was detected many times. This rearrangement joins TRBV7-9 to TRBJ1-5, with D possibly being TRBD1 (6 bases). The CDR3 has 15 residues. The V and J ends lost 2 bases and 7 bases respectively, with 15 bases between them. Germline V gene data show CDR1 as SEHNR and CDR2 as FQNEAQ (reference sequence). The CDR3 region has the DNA TGTGCCAGCAGCTTATTCACAGGGTCGGAGCAGCCCCAGCATTTT. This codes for CASSLFTGSEQPQHF.

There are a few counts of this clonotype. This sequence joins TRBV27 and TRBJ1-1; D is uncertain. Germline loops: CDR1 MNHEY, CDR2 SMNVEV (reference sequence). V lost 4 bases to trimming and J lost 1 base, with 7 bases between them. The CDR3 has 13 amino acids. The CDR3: CASSYQENTEAFF. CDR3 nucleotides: TGTGCCAGCAGTTACCAGGAGAACACTGAAGCTTTCTTT.

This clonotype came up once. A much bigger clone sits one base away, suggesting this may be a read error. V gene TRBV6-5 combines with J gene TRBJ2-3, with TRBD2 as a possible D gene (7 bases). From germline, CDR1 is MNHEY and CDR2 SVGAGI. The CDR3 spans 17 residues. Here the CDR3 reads CACSYSIGGGPTDTQYF. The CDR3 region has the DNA TGTGCCTGCAGTTACTCGATTGGGGGGGGGCCGACAGATACGCAGTATTTT.

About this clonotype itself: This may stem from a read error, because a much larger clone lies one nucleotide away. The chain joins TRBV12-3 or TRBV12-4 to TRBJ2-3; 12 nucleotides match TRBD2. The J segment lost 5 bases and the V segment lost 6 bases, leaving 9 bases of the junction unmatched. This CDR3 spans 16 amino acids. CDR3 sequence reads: CASSQGLAGFIDTQYF. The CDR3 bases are TGTGCCAGCAGCCAAGGACTAGCGGGATTCATAGATACGCAGTATTTT.

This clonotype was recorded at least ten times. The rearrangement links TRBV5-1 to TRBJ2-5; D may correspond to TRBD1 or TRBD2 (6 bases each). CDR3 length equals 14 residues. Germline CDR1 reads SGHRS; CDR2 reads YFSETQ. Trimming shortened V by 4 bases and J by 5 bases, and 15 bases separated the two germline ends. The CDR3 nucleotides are TGCGCCAGCAGCGATGGGGGGCGGCCGGAGACCCAGTACTTC. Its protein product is CASSDGGRPETQYF.

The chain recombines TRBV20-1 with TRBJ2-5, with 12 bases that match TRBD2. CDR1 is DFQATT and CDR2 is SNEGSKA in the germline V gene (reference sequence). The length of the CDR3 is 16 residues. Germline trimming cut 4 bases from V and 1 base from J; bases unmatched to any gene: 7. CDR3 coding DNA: TGCAGTGCTACTAGCGGGGGGGACTTGTTCCAAGAGACCCAGTACTTC. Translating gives CSATSGGDLFQETQYF.

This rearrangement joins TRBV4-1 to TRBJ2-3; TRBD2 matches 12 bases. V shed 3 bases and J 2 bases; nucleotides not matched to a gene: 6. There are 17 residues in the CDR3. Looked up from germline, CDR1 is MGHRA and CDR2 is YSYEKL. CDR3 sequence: CASSHGSSGRATDTQYF. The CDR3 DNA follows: TGCGCCAGCAGCCATGGGTCTAGCGGGAGGGCCACAGATACGCAGTATTTT.

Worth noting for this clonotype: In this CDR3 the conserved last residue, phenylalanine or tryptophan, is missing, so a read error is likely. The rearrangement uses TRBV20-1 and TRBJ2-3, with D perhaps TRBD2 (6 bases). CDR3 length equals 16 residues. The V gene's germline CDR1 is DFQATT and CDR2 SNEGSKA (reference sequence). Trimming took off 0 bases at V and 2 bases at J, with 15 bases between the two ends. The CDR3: CSARDSEGTFTDTQYS. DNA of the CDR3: TGCAGTGCTAGAGATTCGGAGGGTACGTTCACAGATACGCAGTATTCT.

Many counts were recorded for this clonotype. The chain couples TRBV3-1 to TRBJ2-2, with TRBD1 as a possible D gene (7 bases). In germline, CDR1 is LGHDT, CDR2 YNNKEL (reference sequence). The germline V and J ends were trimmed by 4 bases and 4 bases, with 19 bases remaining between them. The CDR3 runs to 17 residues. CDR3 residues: CASSPEGGGRPTGELFF. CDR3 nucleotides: TGTGCCAGCAGCCCAGAAGGAGGGGGCCGGCCCACCGGGGAGCTGTTTTTT.

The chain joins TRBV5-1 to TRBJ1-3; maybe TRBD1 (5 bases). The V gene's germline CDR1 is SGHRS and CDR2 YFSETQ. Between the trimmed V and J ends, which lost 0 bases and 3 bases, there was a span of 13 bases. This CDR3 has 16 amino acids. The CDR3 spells CASSLEGRSCGNTIYF. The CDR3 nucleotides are TGCGCCAGCAGCTTGGAGGGACGGAGCTGTGGAAACACCATATATTTT.

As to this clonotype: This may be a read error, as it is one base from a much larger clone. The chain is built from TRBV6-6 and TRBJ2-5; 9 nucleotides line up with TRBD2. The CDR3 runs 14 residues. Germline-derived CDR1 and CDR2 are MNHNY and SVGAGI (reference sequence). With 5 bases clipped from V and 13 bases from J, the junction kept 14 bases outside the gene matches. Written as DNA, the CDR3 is TGTGCCAGCAGTCCAGCGCCAAGTGGGCGGGGGGGGTACTTC. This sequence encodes CASSPAPSGRGGYF.

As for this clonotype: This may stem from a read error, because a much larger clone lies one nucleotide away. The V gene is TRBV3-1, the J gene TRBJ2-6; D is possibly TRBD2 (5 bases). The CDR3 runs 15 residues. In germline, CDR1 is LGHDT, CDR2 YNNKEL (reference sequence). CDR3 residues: CTSAIPGSGANVLTF. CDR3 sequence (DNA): TGTACCAGCGCCATTCCGGGGTCTGGGGCCAACGTCCTGACTTTC.

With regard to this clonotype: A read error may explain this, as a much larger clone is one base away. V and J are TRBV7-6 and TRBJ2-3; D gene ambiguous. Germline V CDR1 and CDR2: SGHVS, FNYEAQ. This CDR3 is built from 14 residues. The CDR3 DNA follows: TGTGCCAGCAGCTTAGTCGCAGGTCCAGATGCGCAGTATTTT. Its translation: CASSLVAGPDAQYF.

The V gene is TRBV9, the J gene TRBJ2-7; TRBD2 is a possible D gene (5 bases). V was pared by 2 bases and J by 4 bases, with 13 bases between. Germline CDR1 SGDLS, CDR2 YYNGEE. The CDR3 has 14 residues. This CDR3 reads CASSVGGSPYEQYF. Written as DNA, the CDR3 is TGTGCCAGCAGCGTTGGAGGTTCCCCTTACGAGCAGTACTTC. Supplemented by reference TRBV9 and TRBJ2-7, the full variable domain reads DSGVTQTPKHLITATGQRVTLRCSPRSGDLSVYWYQQSLDQGLQFLIQYYNGEERAKGNILERFSAQQFPDLHSELNLSSLELGDSALYFCASSVGGSPYEQYFGPGTRLTVT.

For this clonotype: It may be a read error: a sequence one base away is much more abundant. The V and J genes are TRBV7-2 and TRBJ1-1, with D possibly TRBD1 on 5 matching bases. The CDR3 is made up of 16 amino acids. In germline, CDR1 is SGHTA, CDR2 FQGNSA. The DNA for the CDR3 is TGTGCCAGCAGCCCGGGGGATGGAGGGATGAACACTGCAGCTTTCTTT. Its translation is CASSPGDGGMNTAAFF.